This T cell receptor (beta chain) is from a study of beta chain features in type 1 diabetes. Study-level findings and limits: It was not settled here whether HLA type affects TCRB rearrangement. Type 1 diabetes patients had moderately but significantly shorter TCRB CDR3s in all four CD4+ subsets.

The CDR3 is 13 amino acids. Per the germline V gene, CDR1 is SSHAT and CDR2 is FNYEAQ (reference sequence). Trimming removed 3 bases at V and 5 bases at J, with 8 bases between. In all sorted populations, purity surpassed 95%. To note about this clone: Its specificity is not known.

Expressed TCRB transcripts were sequenced, since all the RNA that had been isolated was reverse transcribed. Measured with immunoSEQ multiplex PCR; TCRdb has only the in-frame clones, and not every one. The table records some 250,000 clones, less than 35% of them present only once. This sequence originates from a man aged 25 to 40 in good health. Sequences were obtained from central memory CD4+ T cells from blood. J is TRBJ2-1 and V is TRBV7-7, with D possibly being TRBD1 (5 bases). CDR3 in DNA: TGTGCCAGCAGCTTGGACAAGCACAATGAGCAGTTCTTC. It codes for CASSLDKHNEQFF.